What follows are 21 T cell receptor beta chains derived from one specimen sequenced in a study of response to subunit inactivated influenza vaccine. MiXCR was run by TCRdb on the RT-PCR reads, yielding one entry per CDR3 protein. In the table there are under 550,000 distinct CDR3 sequences, about 8% of which are singletons. Sequenced material: PBMCs from blood, taken roughly 24 months after vaccination. The receptors were sampled from a man between 50 and 70 years old who received an inactivated influenza vaccine.

This chain uses TRBV5-1 with TRBJ1-2, with unresolved D. The CDR3 is 13 amino acids. Germline V gives CDR1 SGHRS, CDR2 YFSETQ. Trimming shortened V by 4 bases and J by 4 bases, and 11 bases separated the two germline ends. The CDR3 region is CASSPTVGYGYTF. The CDR3 nucleotides are TGCGCCAGCAGCCCCACAGTGGGCTATGGCTACACCTTC.

This clonotype was counted at least ten times. V is TRBV4-3 and J is TRBJ2-1, with 8 bases lining up with TRBD2. Unmatched junction bases numbered 9, after V lost 5 bases and J lost 6 bases. The CDR3 extends over 15 amino acids. Germline V gives CDR1 LGHNA, CDR2 YSLEER. For the CDR3, the DNA is TGCGCCAGCAGCACACTAGCGGCCCCTTCCAATGAGCAGTTCTTC. Protein: CASSTLAAPSNEQFF.

This clonotype was seen more than once but under ten times. The rearrangement uses TRBV5-5 and TRBJ2-3, with D perhaps matching TRBD1 or TRBD2 (5 bases each). The germline gives CDR1 SGHKS, CDR2 YYEKEE (reference sequence). This CDR3 is built from 16 residues. The ends were cut back, 3 bases at V and 0 bases at J, with 14 bases in the middle. The CDR3 DNA reads TGTGCCAGCAGCTGGGGACCCAGCCCTAGCACAGATACGCAGTATTTT. Translating gives CASSWGPSPSTDTQYF.

This clonotype was seen more than once but under ten times. The V gene is TRBV29-1, the J gene TRBJ1-4; D perhaps matches TRBD1 (6 bases). CDR1 and CDR2 from the germline V gene are SQVTM and ANQGSEA. The V gene lost 6 bases and the J gene lost 14 bases, with 16 bases spanning the gap. The CDR3 is 11 residues long. CDR3 residues: CSVRQEGVLFF. In DNA, the CDR3 is TGCAGCGTCCGACAGGAGGGGGTTCTGTTTTTT.

The gene calls are TRBV20-1 and TRBJ2-5, with unresolved D. Trimming removed 0 bases from V and 7 bases from J, with 15 bases in between. Germline values: CDR1 DFQATT, CDR2 SNEGSKA (reference sequence). The CDR3 sequence is 14 residues long. The CDR3 region is CSARDVGSVGTQYF. The CDR3 DNA reads TGCAGTGCTAGAGATGTAGGCTCCGTAGGGACCCAGTACTTC.

This rearrangement joins TRBV5-1 to TRBJ1-1; 12 bases fit TRBD1. The CDR3 spans 16 residues. Unmatched junction bases numbered 8, after V lost 4 bases and J lost 4 bases. From germline, CDR1 is SGHRS and CDR2 YFSETQ. Here the CDR3 DNA reads TGCGCCAGCAGCCGTGGGACAGGGGGCTGGGGCACTGAAGCTTTCTTT. The encoded protein is CASSRGTGGWGTEAFF.

This clonotype was observed at least ten times. This rearrangement joins TRBV9 to TRBJ2-7; D unclear. Per the germline V gene, CDR1 is SGDLS and CDR2 is YYNGEE. The ends were cut back, 3 bases at V and 0 bases at J, with 10 bases in the middle. The CDR3 is 14 amino acids. The CDR3 DNA reads as TGTGCCAGCAGCGCTGGACCGAGCTCCTACGAGCAGTACTTC. This codes for CASSAGPSSYEQYF. The entire variable domain, with the rest obtained from reference TRBV9 and TRBJ2-7, is as follows: DSGVTQTPKHLITATGQRVTLRCSPRSGDLSVYWYQQSLDQGLQFLIQYYNGEERAKGNILERFSAQQFPDLHSELNLSSLELGDSALYFCASSAGPSSYEQYFGPGTRLTVT.

The rearrangement joins TRBV6-5 to TRBJ2-2; tentative D call: TRBD2 (5 bases). V lost 1 base and J 5 bases, leaving 8 bases between the germline ends. The CDR3 is made up of 14 amino acids. Per germline, CDR1 MNHEY and CDR2 SVGAGI. CDR3: CASSYYSGTGELFF. As DNA, the CDR3 is TGTGCCAGCAGTTACTATTCGGGGACCGGGGAGCTGTTTTTT.

This clonotype was detected a few times. The gene calls are TRBV5-1 and TRBJ2-1, with D possibly being TRBD1 (6 bases). Germline CDR1 and CDR2: SGHRS and YFSETQ. V was shortened by 2 bases and J by 3 bases, with 18 bases between the two germline ends. This CDR3 spans 17 amino acids. CDR3 sequence: CASSFAPPGASYNEQFF. The DNA for the CDR3 is TGCGCCAGCAGCTTTGCCCCCCCAGGGGCCAGCTACAATGAGCAGTTCTTC.

The CDR3: CASSLPDRGYTF. The DNA for the CDR3 is TGCGCCAGCAGCCTGCCGGACAGGGGATACACCTTC. The genes are TRBV5-1 and TRBJ1-2, with 9 nucleotides matching TRBD1. The V segment lost 4 bases and the J segment 11 bases; nucleotides outside the gene matches: 6. Per the germline V gene, CDR1 is SGHRS and CDR2 is YFSETQ. The CDR3 extends over 12 amino acids.

This chain uses TRBV25-1 with TRBJ2-3, with TRBD2 as a possible D gene (6 bases). The CDR3 consists of 15 residues. In germline, CDR1 is MGHDK, CDR2 SYGVNS. V was cut by 7 bases and J by 0 bases, with 14 bases left in between. The CDR3 loop is CASTEGSTSTDTQYF. The DNA of the CDR3 is TGTGCCAGCACGGAGGGTTCAACAAGCACAGATACGCAGTATTTT.

Many counts were recorded for this clonotype. The chain carries TRBV3-1 and TRBJ1-2, with D possibly matching TRBD1 (5 bases). The CDR3 runs to 14 residues. The V gene's germline CDR1 is LGHDT and CDR2 YNNKEL (reference sequence). The V end lost 4 bases, the J end lost 3 bases, and 12 bases lay between the germline ends. The CDR3 coding sequence is TGTGCCAGCAGCCCCGAAGCCAGGGACTATGGCTACACCTTC. This gives the protein CASSPEARDYGYTF.

This clonotype was counted ten times or more. This sequence joins TRBV29-1 and TRBJ1-1; D is ambiguous. The CDR3 is 11 amino acids. The V gene lost 6 bases and the J gene lost 1 base, with 6 bases spanning the gap. Germline V CDR1 and CDR2: SQVTM, ANQGSEA. CDR3 in DNA: TGCAGCGTCGGAAGGAACACTGAAGCTTTCTTT. It encodes CSVGRNTEAFF.

The V gene is TRBV15, the J gene TRBJ2-7, with D maybe TRBD2 (6 bases). The CDR3 covers 15 residues. Germline loops: CDR1 LNHNV, CDR2 YYDKDF (reference sequence). With 4 bases removed from V and 4 bases from J, the gap between germline ends came to 17 bases. CDR3 residues: CATSKKRESLYEQYF. The CDR3 region has the DNA TGTGCCACCAGCAAGAAACGGGAGTCCCTTTACGAGCAGTACTTC. The variable domain in full, completed from reference TRBV15 and TRBJ2-7, reads DAMVIQNPRYQVTQFGKPVTLSCSQTLNHNVMYWYQQKSSQAPKLLFHYYDKDFNNEADTPDNFQSRRPNTSFCFLDIRSPGLGDTAMYLCATSKKRESLYEQYFGPGTRLTVT.

The table lists this clonotype with many counts. V and J are TRBV24-1 and TRBJ2-1, with D possibly being TRBD1 (5 bases). V was trimmed by 3 bases and J by 4 bases, leaving 12 bases between them. There are 15 residues in the CDR3. Germline CDR1 and CDR2: KGHDR and SFDVKD. The CDR3 spells CATSDRTPLYNEQFF. The CDR3 bases are TGTGCCACCAGTGATAGGACACCCCTTTACAATGAGCAGTTCTTC.

The chain links TRBV20-1 to TRBJ1-3; D remains ambiguous. The CDR3 spans 13 residues. V was trimmed by 3 bases and J by 2 bases, leaving 8 bases between them. CDR1 is DFQATT and CDR2 is SNEGSKA in the germline V gene (reference sequence). The CDR3 protein is CSAREITGNTIYF. As DNA, the CDR3 is TGCAGTGCTAGGGAAATAACTGGAAACACCATATATTTT.

The J gene is TRBJ2-7, the V gene TRBV28; D might be TRBD1 (6 bases). Trimming took off 3 bases at V and 2 bases at J, with 23 bases between the two ends. The CDR3 runs to 18 residues. CDR1 MDHEN and CDR2 SYDVKM come from the germline V gene. CDR3 nucleotide sequence: TGTGCCAGCAGTTTCCCTTTCGTTTCGGGACATCTGACCTACGAGCAGTACTTC. It codes for CASSFPFVSGHLTYEQYF.

Only a few counts were recorded for this clonotype. The gene calls are TRBV7-8 and TRBJ1-2, with 9 bases matching TRBD1. V shed 2 bases, J shed 6 bases, and the junction held 13 bases outside the gene matches. In germline, CDR1 is SGHVS, CDR2 FQNEAQ. CDR3 size: 17 residues. The CDR3 loop reads CASSLRRDRAVVNGYTF. The CDR3 region has the DNA TGTGCCAGCAGCTTACGTCGGGACAGGGCAGTTGTCAATGGCTACACCTTC.

This clonotype was seen a handful of times. The CDR3 sequence: CASTTANTEAFF. The CDR3 DNA sequence: TGTGCCAGCACCACAGCAAACACTGAAGCTTTCTTT. The rearrangement joins TRBV12-3 or TRBV12-4 to TRBJ1-1; D is unclear. This CDR3 comprises 12 residues. V shed 7 bases and J shed 2 bases, with 8 bases lying between them.

This clonotype was recorded a few times. The chain employs TRBV29-1 and TRBJ2-3; D might be TRBD1 (5 bases). The CDR3 consists of 12 residues. Germline CDR1 is SQVTM and CDR2 is ANQGSEA. The V and J ends lost 8 bases and 5 bases respectively, with 14 bases between them. This CDR3 is CSFRASRDTQYF. CDR3 DNA: TGCAGCTTCAGGGCTAGTAGAGATACGCAGTATTTT.

This clonotype was counted only a few times. V gene TRBV6-2 or TRBV6-3 combines with J gene TRBJ1-5, with 10 bases that match TRBD1. The CDR3 runs 19 residues. V shed 2 bases and J 0 bases; nucleotides not matched to a gene: 10. Germline V CDR1 and CDR2: MNHEY, SVGEGT. CDR3 coding DNA: TGTGCCAGCAGTTACGGTATGGACAGGGGGGGATATAGCAATCAGCCCCAGCATTTT. Protein sequence: CASSYGMDRGGYSNQPQHF.